This note documents a single TCR beta chain sequence. This clonotype has a count of ten or more. The antigen it recognizes is unknown. No much larger clone exists at a distance of one base, and base qualities are not known. The data originate from a study of T cell repertoires in cytomegalovirus infection (dated by TCRdb to between 2018 and 2021). About the full investigation: Because public TCR beta signatures pointed to carriage of CMV infection together with the matching HLA type, the HLA type of each donor mattered for the analysis. Study-wide findings and limitations: In both this cohort and an independent roughly 350-donor cohort, the cumulative frequency of public TCR beta family members distinguished carriers of CMV infection plus the relevant HLA type. In the ex vivo response, HLA-C-restricted CMV-specific TCR beta clonotypes were dominant, and in two of eight donors the single most frequent clonotype came from this HLA-C-restricted group.

Sequencing relied on an Illumina HiSeq 1500. TCRdb cleaned the public reads at Q25 with fastp, built clones with MiXCR and kept in-frame beta chains. CDR3 protein duplicates are merged, each entry listing the most common genes and DNA. For this sample there are some 450,000 distinct CDR3 sequences; 25% to 40% appear just once. Of the sample, approximately 14% falls within the top ten clones. V sheds 4 bases and J sheds 1 base, leaving 10 bases between their ends. Per the germline V gene, SGHTA is the CDR1 and FQGNSA is the CDR2. The CDR3 runs 14 amino acids, cysteine and phenylalanine included. Solely the CDR3 DNA is kept, with 42 bases framed from the first base.

Sequences were obtained from PBMCs. The clonotype originates from a human donor in good health (CMV status not recorded). Some clones in this sample may be carry-over from other donors' samples. Rearrangement joined TRBV7-2 to TRBJ2-5, with the D assignment possibly TRBD1 or TRBD2, given 5 matching bases for each. Read as DNA, the sequence is TGTGCCAGCAGCTGGGGACGACTCCAAGAGACCCAGTACTTC. The resulting protein is CASSWGRLQETQYF.